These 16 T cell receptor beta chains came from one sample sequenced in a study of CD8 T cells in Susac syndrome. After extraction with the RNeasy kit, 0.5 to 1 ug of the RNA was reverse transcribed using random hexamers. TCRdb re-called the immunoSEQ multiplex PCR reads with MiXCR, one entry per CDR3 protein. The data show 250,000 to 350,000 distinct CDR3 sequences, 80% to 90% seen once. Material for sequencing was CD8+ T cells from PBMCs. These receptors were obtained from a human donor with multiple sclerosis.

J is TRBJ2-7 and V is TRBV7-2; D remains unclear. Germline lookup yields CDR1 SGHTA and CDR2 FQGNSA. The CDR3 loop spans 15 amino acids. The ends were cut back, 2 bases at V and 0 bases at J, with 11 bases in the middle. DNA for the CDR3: TGTGCCAGCAGCTTATTGGCTCAAAGCTCCTACGAGCAGTACTTC. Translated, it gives CASSLLAQSSYEQYF.

The CDR3 spells CASSFDKSHEQYF. The CDR3 bases are TGCGCCAGCAGTTTTGACAAGAGCCACGAGCAGTACTTC. The chain is built from TRBV5-1 and TRBJ2-7; D not resolved. The CDR3 runs 13 residues. Trimming left V 5 bases short and J 5 bases short, with 14 bases between. Germline lookup yields CDR1 SGHRS and CDR2 YFSETQ.

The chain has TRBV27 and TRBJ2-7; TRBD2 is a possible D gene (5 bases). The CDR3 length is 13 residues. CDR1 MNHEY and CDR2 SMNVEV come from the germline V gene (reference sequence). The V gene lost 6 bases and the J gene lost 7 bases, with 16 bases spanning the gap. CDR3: CASSPGGIREQYF. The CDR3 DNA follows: TGTGCCAGCAGCCCAGGAGGTATCCGGGAGCAGTACTTC.

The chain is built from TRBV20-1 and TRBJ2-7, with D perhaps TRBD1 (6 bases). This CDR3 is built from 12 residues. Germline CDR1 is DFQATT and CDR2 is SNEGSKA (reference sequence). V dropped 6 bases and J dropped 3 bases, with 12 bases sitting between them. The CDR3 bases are TGCAGTGCCCCGACAGGTAGCTACGAGCAGTACTTC. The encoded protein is CSAPTGSYEQYF.

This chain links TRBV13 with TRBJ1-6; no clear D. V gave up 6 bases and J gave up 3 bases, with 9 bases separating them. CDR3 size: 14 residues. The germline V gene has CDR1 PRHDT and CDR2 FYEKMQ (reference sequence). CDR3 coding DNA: TGTGCCAGCAGTACGAGGGACTATAATTCACCCCTCCACTTT. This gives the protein CASSTRDYNSPLHF. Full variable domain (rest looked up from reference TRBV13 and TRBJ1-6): AAGVIQSPRHLIKEKRETATLKCYPIPRHDTVYWYQQGPGQDPQFLISFYEKMQSDKGSIPDRFSAQQFSDYHSELNMSSLELGDSALYFCASSTRDYNSPLHFGNGTRLTVT.

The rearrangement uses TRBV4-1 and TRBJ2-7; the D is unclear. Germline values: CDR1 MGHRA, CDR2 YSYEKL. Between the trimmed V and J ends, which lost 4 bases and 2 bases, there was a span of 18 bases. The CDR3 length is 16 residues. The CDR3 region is CASSPAVGYTTYEQYF. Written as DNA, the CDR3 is TGCGCCAGCAGCCCCGCTGTCGGGTATACTACCTACGAGCAGTACTTC.

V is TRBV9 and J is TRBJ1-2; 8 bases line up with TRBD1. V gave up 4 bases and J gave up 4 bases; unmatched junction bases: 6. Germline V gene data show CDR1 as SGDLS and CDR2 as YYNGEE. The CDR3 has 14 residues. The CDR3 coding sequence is TGTGCCAGCAGCACGCCCGGGACAGGCTATGGCTACACCTTC. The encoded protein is CASSTPGTGYGYTF.

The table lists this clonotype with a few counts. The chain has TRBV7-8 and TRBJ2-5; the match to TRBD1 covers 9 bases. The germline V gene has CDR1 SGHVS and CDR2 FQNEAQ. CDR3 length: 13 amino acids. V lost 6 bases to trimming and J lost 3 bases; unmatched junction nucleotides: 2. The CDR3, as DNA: TGTGCCAGCAGAAGGACAGGGGAAGAGACCCAGTACTTC. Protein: CASRRTGEETQYF.

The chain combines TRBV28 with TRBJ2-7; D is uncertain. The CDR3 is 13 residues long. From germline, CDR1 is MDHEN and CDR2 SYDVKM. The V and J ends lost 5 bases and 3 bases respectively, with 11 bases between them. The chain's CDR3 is CASSPLRVYEQYF. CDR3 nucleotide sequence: TGTGCCAGCAGTCCTTTAAGGGTCTACGAGCAGTACTTC.

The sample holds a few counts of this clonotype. For the CDR3, the DNA is TGCAGCGTTTTAGCGGGATCCTACGAGCAGTACTTC. It codes for CSVLAGSYEQYF. The rearrangement joins TRBV29-1 to TRBJ2-7; 8 positions match TRBD2. V shed 5 bases, J shed 1 base, and the junction held 1 base outside the gene matches. CDR3 size: 12 residues. Per germline, CDR1 SQVTM and CDR2 ANQGSEA.

In nucleotides, the CDR3 is TGTGCCTGGAGTGCCCCGGACAGGGGGAGCACTGAAGCTTTCTTT. As protein: CAWSAPDRGSTEAFF. V is TRBV30 and J is TRBJ1-1, with 10 positions matching TRBD1. Germline trimming cut 1 base from V and 4 bases from J; bases unmatched to any gene: 6. Germline V gene data show CDR1 as GTSNPN and CDR2 as SVGIG (reference sequence). CDR3 length: 15 residues.

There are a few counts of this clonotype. CDR3 loop: CASAGGQGLYSYEQYF. The CDR3 nucleotides are TGTGCCAGCGCCGGCGGGCAGGGGCTCTACTCCTACGAGCAGTACTTC. This rearrangement joins TRBV7-8 to TRBJ2-7; TRBD1 might be the D (6 bases). The ends were cut back, 8 bases at V and 0 bases at J, with 20 bases in the middle. The CDR3 is 16 amino acids. Looked up from germline, CDR1 is SGHVS and CDR2 is FQNEAQ.

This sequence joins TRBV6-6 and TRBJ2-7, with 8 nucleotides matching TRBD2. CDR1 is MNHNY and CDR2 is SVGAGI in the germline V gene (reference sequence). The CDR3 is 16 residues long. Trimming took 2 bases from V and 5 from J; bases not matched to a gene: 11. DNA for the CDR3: TGTGCCAGCAGTTACCCGGTCCGGGGGGGAGATCACGAGCAGTACTTC. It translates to CASSYPVRGGDHEQYF.

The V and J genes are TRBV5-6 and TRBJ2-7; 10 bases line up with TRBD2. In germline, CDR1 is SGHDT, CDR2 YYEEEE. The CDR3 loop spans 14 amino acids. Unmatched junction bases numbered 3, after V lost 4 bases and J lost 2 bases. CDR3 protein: CASSRSGRAYEQYF. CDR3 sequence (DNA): TGTGCCAGCAGCCGGAGCGGGAGGGCCTACGAGCAGTACTTC.

CDR3 coding DNA: TGTGCCAGTGAATTGACAGTTAGCAATCAGCCCCAGCATTTT. This sequence encodes CASELTVSNQPQHF. The chain employs TRBV19 and TRBJ1-5, with D tentatively TRBD1 (5 bases). This CDR3 spans 14 amino acids. Germline-derived CDR1 and CDR2 are LNHDA and SQIVND (reference sequence). V shed 8 bases and J shed 0 bases, with 11 bases lying between them.

DNA for the CDR3: TGTGCCAGCAGGCCCACAGGGGTGGGCAATCAGCCCCAGCATTTT. This sequence encodes CASRPTGVGNQPQHF. This sequence joins TRBV6-5 and TRBJ1-5; TRBD1 matches at 7 bases. Germline CDR1 MNHEY, CDR2 SVGAGI. This CDR3 has 15 residues. The V and J ends lost 6 bases and 2 bases, in that order; junction bases with no gene match: 7.